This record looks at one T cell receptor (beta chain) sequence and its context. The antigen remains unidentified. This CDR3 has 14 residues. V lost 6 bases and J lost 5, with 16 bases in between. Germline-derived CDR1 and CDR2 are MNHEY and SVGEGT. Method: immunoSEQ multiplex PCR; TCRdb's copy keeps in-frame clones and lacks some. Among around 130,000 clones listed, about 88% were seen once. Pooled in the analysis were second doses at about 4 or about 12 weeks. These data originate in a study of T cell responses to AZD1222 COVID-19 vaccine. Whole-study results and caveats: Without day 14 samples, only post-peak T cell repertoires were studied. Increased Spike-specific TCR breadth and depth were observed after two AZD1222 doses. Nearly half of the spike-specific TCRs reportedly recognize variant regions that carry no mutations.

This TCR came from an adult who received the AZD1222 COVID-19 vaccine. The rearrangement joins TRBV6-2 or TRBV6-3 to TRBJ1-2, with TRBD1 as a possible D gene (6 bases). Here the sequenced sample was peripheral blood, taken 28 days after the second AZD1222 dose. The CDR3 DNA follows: TGTGCCAGCAGCCCGACAGGAGAGGGGTATGGCTACACCTTC. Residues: CASSPTGEGYGYTF.